Each of the 4 T cell receptor beta chains below was sequenced from the same sample in a study of blood T cell repertoires in COVID-19. This table comes from immunoSEQ multiplex PCR, and its TCRdb copy is limited to in-frame clones, with some not included. Of some 120,000 clones listed, about four fifths are singletons. The specimen was peripheral blood. The receptors stem from a human donor in a cohort sampled during active COVID-19.

There are a few counts of this clone. The gene calls are TRBV30 and TRBJ2-7; TRBD1 matches at 8 bases. Germline V gene data show CDR1 as GTSNPN and CDR2 as SVGIG (reference sequence). Trimming removed 3 bases from V and 4 bases from J; junction bases left unmatched: 5. This CDR3 is 13 amino acids long. The CDR3 loop reads CAWRDRVLYEQYF. The CDR3 DNA is TGTGCCTGGAGGGACAGGGTCTTGTACGAGCAGTACTTC.

The chain is built from TRBV6-2 or TRBV6-3 and TRBJ2-7; no clear D. CDR1 is MNHEY, CDR2 SVGEGT, per germline. This CDR3 spans 16 amino acids. Between the trimmed V and J ends, which lost 2 bases and 0 bases, there was a span of 14 bases. CDR3 residues: CASSYGAAASSYEQYF. The CDR3 nucleotides read TGTGCCAGCAGTTACGGAGCCGCGGCTAGCTCCTACGAGCAGTACTTC.

This clone was counted a single time. The chain employs TRBV19 and TRBJ2-2, with a tentative D call TRBD1 (6 bases). Germline V CDR1 and CDR2: LNHDA, SQIVND (reference sequence). CDR3 length: 14 residues. Between the trimmed V and J ends, which lost 10 bases and 6 bases, there was a span of 18 bases. CDR3 loop: CATPGTSGAGELFF. For the CDR3, the DNA is TGTGCCACCCCGGGGACAAGTGGAGCCGGGGAGCTGTTTTTT.

The chain recombines TRBV30 with TRBJ1-2; TRBD1 might be the D (5 bases). V shed 3 bases and J shed 8 bases, with 16 bases lying between them. This CDR3 comprises 13 residues. Germline CDR1 is GTSNPN and CDR2 is SVGIG (reference sequence). Here the CDR3 DNA reads TGTGCCTGGAGCCCCGATGGGGCAGTCGGCTACACCTTC. Translated: CAWSPDGAVGYTF.